One sample yielded the 28 T cell receptor beta chains listed below, sequenced in a study of STAT5B mutations in CD4+ large granular lymphocyte leukemia. Some clones are missing from TCRdb's copy, which holds only in-frame ones; the method was immunoSEQ multiplex PCR. The data contain more than 6,000 clones, roughly 70% of them singletons. The sequencing input was PBMCs. The receptors were sampled from a woman in her 70s with CD4+ T-cell large granular lymphocyte leukemia.

The J gene is TRBJ2-7, the V gene TRBV6-1; D is perhaps TRBD1 (5 bases). The CDR3 totals 16 residues. Germline V gene lookup returns CDR1 MNHNS and CDR2 SASEGT. The ends were cut back, 1 base at V and 3 bases at J, with 16 bases in the middle. The DNA for the CDR3 is TGTGCCAGCAGTGAAGAGGTGTCAGGGATATACTACGAGCAGTACTTC. Translating gives CASSEEVSGIYYEQYF.

This rearrangement joins TRBV7-2 to TRBJ1-2; D possibly corresponds to TRBD1 (5 bases). Germline assignment: CDR1 SGHTA and CDR2 FQGNSA. The CDR3 spans 13 residues. Trimming stripped 3 bases from V and 5 bases from J, with 10 bases between. CDR3 region: CASSLQGRYGYTF. CDR3 DNA sequence: TGTGCCAGCAGCTTGCAGGGTCGGTATGGCTACACCTTC.

CDR3 in DNA: TGTGCCAGCTGGCCGGGTCCCCCCTACGAGCAGTACTTC. The encoded protein is CASWPGPPYEQYF. The chain is built from TRBV27 and TRBJ2-7; D is unresolved. Trimming removed 8 bases from V and 2 bases from J, with 13 bases in between. CDR3 length: 13 amino acids. Germline assignment: CDR1 MNHEY and CDR2 SMNVEV (reference sequence).

V usage is TRBV6-6 and J usage is TRBJ2-4; the D is unclear. The V and J ends lost 0 bases and 6 bases respectively, with 9 bases between them. CDR1 MNHNY and CDR2 SVGAGI come from the germline V gene (reference sequence). This CDR3 comprises 14 residues. CDR3 residues: CASSYSTGGNIQYF. CDR3 sequence (DNA): TGTGCCAGCAGTTACTCGACGGGTGGAAACATTCAGTACTTC.

V and J are TRBV19 and TRBJ2-3; D uncertain. CDR3 length: 13 amino acids. V was clipped by 5 bases and J by 11 bases, with 17 bases between them. Per germline, CDR1 LNHDA and CDR2 SQIVND (reference sequence). The CDR3 DNA is TGTGCCAGTAGTCCGCGTCCCGACCTTGAGCAGTATTTT. Translation: CASSPRPDLEQYF.

The gene calls are TRBV29-1 and TRBJ2-1, with D perhaps given as TRBD1 or TRBD2 (7 bases each). The CDR3 extends over 13 amino acids. V lost 3 bases to trimming and J lost 12 bases, with 18 bases between them. CDR1 and CDR2 (germline): SQVTM, ANQGSEA. The CDR3 loop is CSVDGFRGGSQFF. CDR3 bases: TGCAGCGTTGATGGGTTCAGGGGGGGGTCGCAGTTCTTC.

The chain carries TRBV7-9 and TRBJ1-2; possibly TRBD1 for D (6 bases). This CDR3 comprises 14 residues. Germline V gene lookup returns CDR1 SEHNR and CDR2 FQNEAQ (reference sequence). The V and J ends lost 5 bases and 5 bases respectively, with 15 bases between them. CDR3 loop: CASSPTGSGYGYTF. The CDR3 nucleotides read TGTGCCAGCAGCCCTACAGGGAGCGGTTATGGCTACACCTTC.

V is TRBV2 and J is TRBJ1-6; TRBD1 might be the D (6 bases). CDR1 is SNHLY, CDR2 FYNNEI, per germline. Deletions cut 7 bases from V and 8 bases from J, with 12 bases between. CDR3 length: 13 residues. The CDR3 is CASNGGGYSPLHF. The CDR3 bases are TGTGCCAGCAACGGAGGGGGTTATTCACCCCTCCACTTT.

This chain links TRBV28 with TRBJ1-2; D remains unclear. The CDR3 has 14 amino acids. Germline CDR1 is MDHEN and CDR2 is SYDVKM. V was shortened by 2 bases and J by 6 bases, with 13 bases between the two germline ends. The CDR3 reads CASSLPYPTNGYTF. The CDR3 coding sequence is TGTGCCAGCAGTTTACCCTATCCCACCAATGGCTACACCTTC.

This clone appeared a few times. This chain joins TRBV5-1 and TRBJ2-2; the match to TRBD2 covers 10 bases. Unmatched junction bases numbered 8, after V lost 8 bases and J lost 4 bases. This CDR3 contains 15 residues. Germline values: CDR1 SGHRS, CDR2 YFSETQ. The CDR3 sequence: CASGVAGGGTGELFF. In nucleotides, the CDR3 is TGCGCCAGTGGAGTAGCGGGAGGAGGCACCGGGGAGCTGTTTTTT. Full variable domain (rest looked up from reference TRBV5-1 and TRBJ2-2): KAGVTQTPRYLIKTRGQQVTLSCSPISGHRSVSWYQQTPGQGLQFLFEYFSETQRNKGNFPGRFSGRQFSNSRSEMNVSTLELGDSALYLCASGVAGGGTGELFFGEGSRLTVL.

The chain has TRBV7-2 and TRBJ1-4; 7 bases agree with TRBD1. The CDR3 runs 19 residues. V gave up 5 bases and J gave up 1 base; unmatched junction bases: 16. Germline assignment: CDR1 SGHTA and CDR2 FQGNSA. The CDR3 protein is CASSLARDRGVGTNEKLFF. In DNA form, the CDR3 reads TGTGCCAGCAGCCTCGCCCGGGACAGAGGTGTAGGAACTAATGAAAAACTGTTTTTT.

The chain employs TRBV28 and TRBJ2-5; D is undetermined. Deletions cut 2 bases from V and 7 bases from J, with 11 bases between. This CDR3 contains 13 residues. Germline assignment: CDR1 MDHEN and CDR2 SYDVKM. The CDR3 DNA sequence: TGTGCCAGCAGTTTAGACAACCCTGGGACCCAGTACTTC. Translation: CASSLDNPGTQYF.

The chain is built from TRBV6-4 and TRBJ2-7; 7 nucleotides line up with TRBD2. V shed 2 bases, J shed 0 bases, and the junction held 4 bases outside the gene matches. The CDR3 has 15 amino acids. Germline V CDR1 and CDR2: MRHNA, SNTAGT. In DNA, the CDR3 is TGTGCCAGCAGTGACGGCGGGAGTTTCTCCTACGAGCAGTACTTC. It specifies CASSDGGSFSYEQYF.

This chain uses TRBV28 with TRBJ2-5; TRBD2 aligns across 7 bases. CDR1 and CDR2 from the germline V gene are MDHEN and SYDVKM. CDR3 length: 18 amino acids. V lost 1 base to trimming and J lost 1 base; unmatched junction nucleotides: 12. In DNA, the CDR3 is TGTGCCAGCAGTTTATCGCGTGGACTAGGGTCCTTCCAAGAGACCCAGTACTTC. This gives the protein CASSLSRGLGSFQETQYF.

The chain joins TRBV7-2 to TRBJ2-3; D is ambiguous. V dropped 0 bases and J dropped 7 bases, with 11 bases sitting between them. This CDR3 spans 14 amino acids. Germline CDR1 and CDR2: SGHTA and FQGNSA. The CDR3 protein is CASSLATAVYTQYF. The CDR3 coding sequence is TGTGCCAGCAGCTTAGCGACGGCGGTATATACGCAGTATTTT.

The rearrangement joins TRBV4-1 to TRBJ2-7; the D is unclear. The CDR3 has 14 amino acids. Germline assignment: CDR1 MGHRA and CDR2 YSYEKL. V lost 4 bases and J lost 2, with 12 bases in between. The CDR3 sequence is CASSLGPQPYEQYF. In DNA form, the CDR3 reads TGCGCCAGCAGCCTAGGCCCGCAACCCTACGAGCAGTACTTC.

V gene TRBV5-1 combines with J gene TRBJ2-5; TRBD2 might be the D (7 bases). In germline, CDR1 is SGHRS, CDR2 YFSETQ. Deletions cut 4 bases from V and 5 bases from J, with 24 bases between. The length of the CDR3 is 17 residues. The CDR3 coding sequence is TGCGCCAGCAGCGCCTATGGATTGCAGGGAGGGGGTGAGACCCAGTACTTC. Its translation: CASSAYGLQGGGETQYF.

J is TRBJ1-1 and V is TRBV5-1, with D possibly matching TRBD1 (6 bases). CDR3 length: 14 residues. Trimming pared 0 bases from V and 1 base from J, leaving 7 bases between. From germline, CDR1 is SGHRS and CDR2 YFSETQ. CDR3 DNA sequence: TGCGCCAGCAGCTTGGCCAGGGGGAACACTGAAGCTTTCTTT. It translates to CASSLARGNTEAFF.

This clone was seen just once. This chain connects TRBV7-9 to TRBJ2-5; D is perhaps TRBD1 or TRBD2 (6 bases each). CDR1 SEHNR and CDR2 FQNEAQ come from the germline V gene (reference sequence). The CDR3 has 15 residues. V lost 5 bases and J 5 bases, leaving 18 bases between the germline ends. The CDR3 sequence: CASSLKQGGEETQYF. The CDR3 DNA follows: TGTGCCAGCAGCCTGAAACAGGGAGGCGAGGAGACCCAGTACTTC.

The V call is TRBV5-4, the J call TRBJ1-1, with 10 positions matching TRBD1. After removal of 4 bases from V and 1 base from J, the junction contained 10 bases not matched to a gene. The CDR3 loop spans 17 amino acids. Per the germline V gene, CDR1 is SGHNT and CDR2 is YYREEE (reference sequence). As DNA, the CDR3 is TGTGCCAGCAGCATGGGACAGGGGACCGTCAGGAACACTGAAGCTTTCTTT. It codes for CASSMGQGTVRNTEAFF.

The J gene is TRBJ2-7, the V gene TRBV6-5; 10 positions agree with TRBD2. The germline CDR1 and CDR2 sequences are MNHEY and SVGAGI. V shed 7 bases and J 2 bases; nucleotides not matched to a gene: 5. This CDR3 region has 14 residues. The CDR3, as DNA: TGTGCCAGCAAAGGACTAGCGGAGACCTACGAGCAGTACTTC. Translating it yields CASKGLAETYEQYF.

V usage is TRBV6-5 and J usage is TRBJ1-3, with D uncertain. This CDR3 comprises 13 residues. The germline gives CDR1 MNHEY, CDR2 SVGAGI. Trimming removed 5 bases from V and 1 base from J, with 6 bases in between. The CDR3 is CASSGESGNTIYF. The CDR3 bases are TGTGCCAGCAGTGGCGAATCTGGAAACACCATATATTTT.

This sequence joins TRBV6-5 and TRBJ2-7; D might be TRBD2 (5 bases). The CDR3 length is 16 residues. Germline V gene lookup returns CDR1 MNHEY and CDR2 SVGAGI. Trimming pared 3 bases from V and 2 bases from J, leaving 17 bases between. Written as DNA, the CDR3 is TGTGCCAGCAGTTATCGGGATCCCCTCAGGCCCTACGAGCAGTACTTC. Its translation is CASSYRDPLRPYEQYF.

The chain joins TRBV5-1 to TRBJ2-1; 8 bases map to TRBD2. Germline V CDR1 and CDR2: SGHRS, YFSETQ. This CDR3 is 15 amino acids long. Trimming took 2 bases from V and 4 from J; bases not matched to a gene: 5. The CDR3 nucleotides are TGCGCCAGCAGCTTATCAGCGGGAGTATACAATGAGCAGTTCTTC. This encodes CASSLSAGVYNEQFF. Drawing the rest from reference TRBV5-1 and TRBJ2-1, the complete variable domain is KAGVTQTPRYLIKTRGQQVTLSCSPISGHRSVSWYQQTPGQGLQFLFEYFSETQRNKGNFPGRFSGRQFSNSRSEMNVSTLELGDSALYLCASSLSAGVYNEQFFGPGTRLTVL.

This chain links TRBV5-4 with TRBJ2-7, with D maybe TRBD1 (5 bases). V was trimmed by 1 base and J by 2 bases, leaving 13 bases between them. Germline-derived CDR1 and CDR2 are SGHNT and YYREEE (reference sequence). There are 15 residues in the CDR3. CDR3 region: CASSLPTQGPYEQYF. In nucleotides, the CDR3 is TGTGCCAGCAGCTTGCCAACCCAGGGCCCCTACGAGCAGTACTTC.

The chain recombines TRBV9 with TRBJ2-1; 11 nucleotides agree with TRBD2. V was pared by 0 bases and J by 11 bases, with 10 bases of the junction left unmatched. CDR3 length equals 16 residues. Germline V gives CDR1 SGDLS, CDR2 YYNGEE. The CDR3 DNA reads as TGTGCCAGCAGCGTAGTGGCTAGCGGGAGGACAATGAAGCAGTTCTTC. Translating gives CASSVVASGRTMKQFF.

The chain joins TRBV5-1 to TRBJ1-1, with D possibly TRBD1 on 6 matching bases. CDR1 and CDR2 (germline): SGHRS, YFSETQ. V was trimmed by 4 bases and J by 0 bases, leaving 19 bases between them. The CDR3 consists of 17 residues. CDR3 bases: TGCGCCAGCAGCCGGGGGCCCATAGAATCCATGAACACTGAAGCTTTCTTT. It yields the protein CASSRGPIESMNTEAFF.

The genes are TRBV10-3 and TRBJ2-4; 12 nucleotides align to TRBD1. This CDR3 has 16 amino acids. CDR1 is ENHRY and CDR2 is SYGVKD in the germline V gene. The V gene end was trimmed by 0 bases and the J gene end by 6 bases; junction bases not matched to a gene: 3. CDR3 coding DNA: TGTGCCATCAGTGAGTCGGGACAGGGGGCAGGAAACATTCAGTACTTC. This translates into CAISESGQGAGNIQYF.